These 21 T cell receptor beta chains were sequenced from one sample in a study of blood T cell repertoires in COVID-19. Only in-frame clones appear in the TCRdb table, and some are missing; sequencing was by immunoSEQ multiplex PCR. The sample includes 150,000 to 200,000 clones, about 88% seen only once; the top ten take 25% to 30%. The sequenced sample consisted of peripheral blood. Source of these receptors: a man aged 55 to 70 with acute or convalescent COVID-19.

This chain connects TRBV10-3 to TRBJ1-2; 12 nucleotides match TRBD1. The V gene end was trimmed by 3 bases and the J gene end by 8 bases; junction bases not matched to a gene: 7. Germline V CDR1 and CDR2: ENHRY, SYGVKD. The CDR3 is 15 residues long. This CDR3 reads CAISDPGQGAKGYTF. CDR3 nucleotides: TGTGCCATCAGTGACCCGGGACAGGGGGCGAAGGGCTACACCTTC.

The chain is built from TRBV5-1 and TRBJ2-3; maybe TRBD2 (5 bases). V was pared by 0 bases and J by 5 bases, with 13 bases between. The CDR3 loop spans 15 amino acids. CDR1 SGHRS and CDR2 YFSETQ come from the germline V gene. The CDR3: CASSLAGNRQDTQYF. CDR3 DNA: TGCGCCAGCAGCTTGGCGGGGAATCGACAAGATACGCAGTATTTT.

This clone was counted a single time. The rearrangement links TRBV18 to TRBJ1-3; no clear D. V shed 2 bases and J shed 4 bases, with 3 bases lying between them. The V gene's germline CDR1 is KGHSH and CDR2 LQKENI. CDR3 length: 12 residues. In DNA, the CDR3 is TGTGCCAGCTCACCAGAGGGAAACACCATATATTTT. This codes for CASSPEGNTIYF.

This CDR3 is CASSLQGQGYTF. CDR3 bases: TGTGCCAGCAGCTTACAGGGGCAAGGCTACACCTTC. The chain employs TRBV11-3 and TRBJ1-2, with D tentatively TRBD1 (6 bases). CDR3 size: 12 residues. CDR1 and CDR2 (germline): SGHNT, YENEEA. Trimming stripped 2 bases from V and 8 bases from J, with 9 bases between.

The chain recombines TRBV3-1 (or the pseudogene TRBV3-2) with TRBJ2-4, with TRBD2 identical over 14 bases. The V segment lost 3 bases and the J segment 9 bases; nucleotides outside the gene matches: 4. Germline V CDR1 and CDR2: LGHDT, YNNKEL (reference sequence). CDR3 length: 15 amino acids. This CDR3 is CASSQTSGGAGIQYF. The CDR3 nucleotides are TGTGCCAGCAGCCAGACTAGCGGGGGGGCTGGCATTCAGTACTTC.

This chain uses TRBV30 with TRBJ2-1, with 15 bases lining up with TRBD2. V was clipped by 5 bases and J by 0 bases; unmatched bases: 14. CDR1 and CDR2 from the germline V gene are GTSNPN and SVGIG (reference sequence). The length of the CDR3 is 20 residues. CDR3 nucleotides: TGTGCCTGGGCCCCCGGACTAGCGGGGGGGCGACTCTTCTCCTACAATGAGCAGTTCTTC. Encoded protein: CAWAPGLAGGRLFSYNEQFF.

The CDR3 loop is CASRPPGQSAGELFF. The DNA for the CDR3 is TGTGCCAGCAGGCCCCCGGGACAGTCCGCCGGGGAGCTGTTTTTT. The V call is TRBV6-5, the J call TRBJ2-2; TRBD1 matches at 7 bases. V gave up 6 bases and J gave up 6 bases; unmatched junction bases: 10. The germline V gene has CDR1 MNHEY and CDR2 SVGAGI. This CDR3 comprises 15 residues.

The V and J genes are TRBV30 and TRBJ1-6; 7 nucleotides match TRBD1. Trimming took 5 bases from V and 9 from J; bases not matched to a gene: 10. The CDR3 has 14 amino acids. Germline-derived CDR1 and CDR2 are GTSNPN and SVGIG (reference sequence). CDR3 residues: CAWGVRTGGSPLHF. The CDR3 region has the DNA TGTGCCTGGGGGGTCCGGACAGGAGGTTCACCCCTCCACTTT.

The genes are TRBV5-1 and TRBJ2-1; 10 bases are shared with TRBD2. Germline V gene data show CDR1 as SGHRS and CDR2 as YFSETQ. The CDR3 runs to 19 residues. Trimming removed 0 bases from V and 6 bases from J; junction bases left unmatched: 15. CDR3 in amino acids: CASSLVQGLASGRSNEQFF. DNA of the CDR3: TGCGCCAGCAGCTTGGTCCAGGGGTTGGCTAGCGGGAGAAGCAATGAGCAGTTCTTC.

The V call is TRBV7-6, the J call TRBJ2-7, with 9 bases that match TRBD2. The ends lost 6 bases at V and 4 bases at J; junction bases unmatched: 10. CDR1 is SGHVS and CDR2 is FNYEAQ in the germline V gene. This CDR3 comprises 15 residues. The CDR3 nucleotides read TGTGCCAGCAGACTGCGGGAGGGTTTAACTTACGAGCAGTACTTC. Translating it yields CASRLREGLTYEQYF.

V usage is TRBV7-3 and J usage is TRBJ2-5; 10 positions agree with TRBD2. The CDR3 contains 16 residues. After removal of 5 bases from V and 1 base from J, the junction contained 7 bases not matched to a gene. Germline CDR1 SGHTA, CDR2 FQGTGA. The CDR3 region has the DNA TGTGCCAGCAGCCCCGGACTAGCGGAGCTCCAAGAGACCCAGTACTTC. This gives the protein CASSPGLAELQETQYF.

The rearrangement uses TRBV27 and TRBJ2-1; 10 nucleotides align to TRBD2. The CDR3 spans 14 residues. V shed 10 bases and J 7 bases; nucleotides not matched to a gene: 10. Germline CDR1 MNHEY, CDR2 SMNVEV (reference sequence). CDR3 coding DNA: TGTGCCACCCAACTAGCGGGAATTGGTAATGAGCAGTTCTTC. Translated: CATQLAGIGNEQFF.

This chain links TRBV19 with TRBJ2-1, with TRBD1 matching over 7 bases. V trimming: 3 bases; J trimming: 3 bases; junction bases outside the gene matches: 5. The CDR3 is made up of 15 amino acids. CDR1 is LNHDA, CDR2 SQIVND, per germline (reference sequence). The CDR3 nucleotides read TGTGCCAGTAGTATGGGCAGGGGGATCTACAATGAGCAGTTCTTC. It encodes CASSMGRGIYNEQFF.

The chain recombines TRBV28 with TRBJ2-4; 7 bases match TRBD1. Germline-derived CDR1 and CDR2 are MDHEN and SYDVKM. Trimming cost V 4 bases and J 0 bases; bases outside gene matches: 9. The CDR3 contains 17 residues. CDR3: CASSSPDRALAKNIQYF. The CDR3 DNA reads as TGTGCCAGCAGTTCCCCAGACAGGGCCCTAGCCAAAAACATTCAGTACTTC.

In its sample, this clone was seen once. The chain uses TRBV24-1 and TRBJ1-2, with 9 bases that match TRBD1. CDR3 length: 17 amino acids. The V gene's germline CDR1 is KGHDR and CDR2 SFDVKD. With V trimmed by 4 bases and J by 4 bases, 12 bases remained unmatched. CDR3 sequence: CATSETGTGRNSYGYTF. The CDR3 DNA is TGTGCCACCAGTGAAACCGGGACAGGGAGAAACTCCTATGGCTACACCTTC.

The J gene is TRBJ2-1, the V gene TRBV6-1, with 8 nucleotides matching TRBD2. CDR1 MNHNS and CDR2 SASEGT come from the germline V gene. The V gene end was trimmed by 3 bases and the J gene end by 7 bases; junction bases not matched to a gene: 11. There are 16 residues in the CDR3. The CDR3, as DNA: TGTGCCAGCAGTGAGCCCCTGACGGGAGGGGGAAATGAGCAGTTCTTC. This sequence encodes CASSEPLTGGGNEQFF.

The chain employs TRBV30 and TRBJ2-1; perhaps TRBD2 as D (5 bases). Germline V lookup: CDR1 GTSNPN, CDR2 SVGIG (reference sequence). V lost 7 bases and J lost 3, with 7 bases in between. The CDR3 has 11 residues. CDR3 protein: CAYTSYNEQFF. CDR3 nucleotides: TGTGCCTATACTAGCTACAATGAGCAGTTCTTC. Based on the CDR3 plus reference TRBV30 and TRBJ2-1, the full variable domain is SQTIHQWPATLVQPVGSPLSLECTVEGTSNPNLYWYRQAAGRGLQLLFYSVGIGQISSEVPQNLSASRPQDRQFILSSKKLLLSDSGFYLCAYTSYNEQFFGPGTRLTVL.

The V and J genes are TRBV29-1 and TRBJ1-2; D unclear. V was shortened by 3 bases and J by 4 bases, with 15 bases between the two germline ends. This CDR3 is built from 14 residues. Germline V lookup: CDR1 SQVTM, CDR2 ANQGSEA. CDR3 amino acids: CSVEETRSFYGYTF. CDR3 nucleotides: TGCAGCGTTGAGGAGACCCGATCATTCTATGGCTACACCTTC.

This chain links TRBV5-4 with TRBJ1-4; 9 positions agree with TRBD1. The CDR3 is 17 residues long. V shed 3 bases, J shed 3 bases, and the junction held 9 bases outside the gene matches. Germline CDR1 is SGHNT and CDR2 is YYREEE (reference sequence). CDR3 DNA sequence: TGTGCCAGCAGCTCCCAATCAGGACAGGGGTCTAATGAAAAACTGTTTTTT. Residues: CASSSQSGQGSNEKLFF.

The V gene is TRBV10-3, the J gene TRBJ2-7, with a weak D call TRBD2 (6 bases). Deletions cut 4 bases from V and 0 bases from J, with 10 bases between. CDR3 size: 14 residues. Germline V CDR1 and CDR2: ENHRY, SYGVKD. The CDR3 reads CAISAGGRSYEQYV. As DNA, the CDR3 is TGTGCCATCAGTGCCGGGGGACGCTCCTACGAGCAGTACGTC.

The CDR3 sequence: CASSQRSTGIGNTEAFF. In DNA form, the CDR3 reads TGTGCCAGCAGCCAACGATCGACAGGAATTGGGAACACTGAAGCTTTCTTT. The V call is TRBV4-2, the J call TRBJ1-1, with D maybe TRBD1 (6 bases). The CDR3 is made up of 17 amino acids. V lost 2 bases to trimming and J lost 1 base, with 17 bases between them. Per the germline V gene, CDR1 is LGHNA and CDR2 is YNFKEQ.